This T cell receptor (beta chain) was recovered during a study of blood T cell repertoires in COVID-19. As for the study in general: The United States, Italy and Spain provided the acute and convalescent COVID-19 samples. Sample material is recorded as cDNA or gDNA derived from T cells, B-cell-depleted T cells, or PBMCs.

Per the original methods: Cell counts per sample came from amplifying reference gene primers. Sequenced by immunoSEQ multiplex PCR; TCRdb stores in-frame clones only, minus some. Clone size and the V and J calls come from that table; the DNA yielded D and trimming. The sample consists of 250,000 to 350,000 clones, approximately 90% of them appearing once. Germline V gene lookup returns CDR1 SNHLY and CDR2 FYNNEI. This CDR3 region has 12 residues. Trimming shortened V by 9 bases and J by 9 bases, and 17 bases separated the two germline ends. This TCR was sampled from a woman in her 30s with active or convalescent COVID-19. V is TRBV2 and J is TRBJ2-5, with D maybe TRBD2 (6 bases). Sequences were obtained from peripheral blood. In DNA form, the CDR3 reads TGTGCCAGTTCCCCTTCTTGGGGGGCCCAGTACTTC. Its protein product is CASSPSWGAQYF.